What follows is one T cell receptor beta chain and its context. Its antigen remains unidentified. It was with a sample-barcoded 5' primer and a J-beta primer mix that a second PCR of roughly 7 to 12 cycles was run. Individual samples furnished no less than 3 million CDR3-containing paired-end reads apiece. TCRdb re-called the 5' RACE reads through MiXCR, storing one row per CDR3 protein. This table has over 950,000 distinct CDR3 sequences, 45% to 60% appearing once. This sample is drawn from a study of blood T cells in healthy people across ages. Findings and limits, study-wide: No conclusive comparison of naive versus antigen-experienced cells was possible with unsorted PBMCs.

Per the germline V gene, CDR1 is ENHRY and CDR2 is SYGVKD. V was cut by 11 bases and J by 2 bases, with 10 bases left in between. The CDR3 contains 11 residues. The sequence derives from a woman aged 55-69 years in good health. The material sequenced was blood. The chain has TRBV10-3 and TRBJ2-7; D possibly corresponds to TRBD2 (6 bases). CDR3 residues: CAGGGAYEQYF. CDR3 DNA: TGTGCCGGGGGAGGAGCCTACGAGCAGTACTTC.